This passage covers 25 T cell receptor beta chains from one sample sequenced in a study of CD8 T cells in Susac syndrome. Random-hexamer reverse transcription was applied to roughly 0.5 to 1 ug RNA. TCRdb passed the immunoSEQ multiplex PCR reads through MiXCR, listing each CDR3 protein once. Of about 120,000 distinct CDR3 sequences in the sample, around 95% were seen once. The sequencing sample was made of CD8+ T cells from PBMCs. The origin of the receptors is a human donor with Susac syndrome.

The chain uses TRBV15 and TRBJ2-7, with D unresolved. Germline CDR1 is LNHNV and CDR2 is YYDKDF (reference sequence). The length of the CDR3 is 15 residues. The ends were cut back, 0 bases at V and 1 base at J, with 10 bases in the middle. CDR3 coding DNA: TGTGCCACCAGCAGAGATGACGCGGAATCCTACGAGCAGTACTTC. This encodes CATSRDDAESYEQYF.

The chain employs TRBV30 and TRBJ1-2; weak D call: TRBD1 (5 bases). Germline V gene sequence: CDR1 GTSNPN, CDR2 SVGIG (reference sequence). This CDR3 contains 14 residues. V was pared by 0 bases and J by 2 bases, with 10 bases between. In DNA, the CDR3 is TGTGCCTGGAGTGTGGTGGGGGGGAACTATGGCTACACCTTC. It codes for CAWSVVGGNYGYTF. The full variable domain, with the rest looked up from reference TRBV30 and TRBJ1-2, is SQTIHQWPATLVQPVGSPLSLECTVEGTSNPNLYWYRQAAGRGLQLLFYSVGIGQISSEVPQNLSASRPQDRQFILSSKKLLLSDSGFYLCAWSVVGGNYGYTFGSGTRLTVV.

The chain uses TRBV6-2 or TRBV6-3 and TRBJ2-5, with 8 bases lining up with TRBD1. Per germline, CDR1 MNHEY and CDR2 SVGEGT. CDR3 length equals 15 residues. V gave up 7 bases and J gave up 4 bases; unmatched junction bases: 11. This chain's CDR3 is CASTLSDRGLETQYF. The CDR3 bases are TGTGCCAGCACCCTTTCCGACAGGGGATTAGAGACCCAGTACTTC.

The J gene is TRBJ2-5, the V gene TRBV7-9; 8 bases are a match to TRBD2. The CDR3 is 13 amino acids. CDR1 and CDR2 from the germline V gene are SEHNR and FQNEAQ (reference sequence). The chain's CDR3 is CAVGGETQETQYF. The CDR3 DNA is TGTGCTGTCGGGGGGGAAACCCAAGAGACCCAGTACTTC. Variable domain in full (rest from reference TRBV7-9 and TRBJ2-5): DTGVSQNPRHKITKRGQNVTFRCDPISEHNRLYWYRQTLGQGPEFLTYFQNEAQLEKSRLLSDRFSAERPKGSFSTLEIQRTEQGDSAMYLCAVGGETQETQYFGPGTRLLVL.

The genes are TRBV20-1 and TRBJ1-2; 7 bases map to TRBD1. The germline V gene encodes CDR1 DFQATT and CDR2 SNEGSKA (reference sequence). V dropped 6 bases and J dropped 0; count of bases not matched to a gene: 4. The CDR3 length is 13 residues. Here the CDR3 DNA reads TGCAGTGCCCGGGACAGAACTAACTATGGCTACACCTTC. Its protein product is CSARDRTNYGYTF.

The J gene is TRBJ2-1, the V gene TRBV11-2; tentatively, D is TRBD1 (5 bases). CDR3 length: 13 amino acids. V lost 7 bases, J lost 9 bases, and 16 bases lay in between. Per germline, CDR1 SGHAT and CDR2 FQNNGV. CDR3 sequence (DNA): TGTGCCAGCATCGCCCCGCAGGGTGGTGAGCAGTTCTTC. It specifies CASIAPQGGEQFF.

The J gene is TRBJ2-1, the V gene TRBV5-1; a weak D match, TRBD2 (6 bases). Trimming took 2 bases from V and 7 from J, leaving 13 bases between them. Germline V gene data show CDR1 as SGHRS and CDR2 as YFSETQ. The CDR3 has 14 amino acids. The DNA for the CDR3 is TGCGCCAGCAGCTTCCGGGAGTATAGGAATGAGCAGTTCTTC. It encodes CASSFREYRNEQFF.

In this sample, this clonotype turned up once. This sequence joins TRBV9 and TRBJ2-7; TRBD1 is a possible D gene (6 bases). From germline, CDR1 is SGDLS and CDR2 YYNGEE. This CDR3 spans 13 amino acids. Trimming pared 3 bases from V and 6 bases from J, leaving 13 bases between. The CDR3 spells CASSDRAEGEQYF. The DNA of the CDR3 is TGTGCCAGCAGCGACAGGGCTGAAGGCGAGCAGTACTTC.

The CDR3 region is CASSPTSGLNEQFF. CDR3 in DNA: TGTGCCAGCTCACCAACTTCGGGTCTCAATGAGCAGTTCTTC. The V call is TRBV18, the J call TRBJ2-1, with D unresolved. The ends were cut back, 2 bases at V and 6 bases at J, with 11 bases in the middle. The germline V gene has CDR1 KGHSH and CDR2 LQKENI. CDR3 size: 14 residues.

The chain carries TRBV12-3 or TRBV12-4 and TRBJ2-6, with D tentatively TRBD2 (6 bases). The CDR3 is 15 amino acids. Trimming cost V 10 bases and J 2 bases, with 15 bases left between them. In DNA form, the CDR3 reads TGTGCCACCAAACCCTCGGGGGCTGGGGCCAACGTCCTGACTTTC. Translating gives CATKPSGAGANVLTF.

J is TRBJ2-7 and V is TRBV6-1; the match to TRBD2 covers 8 bases. With V trimmed by 5 bases and J by 7 bases, 13 bases remained unmatched. CDR3 length equals 15 residues. Per the germline V gene, CDR1 is MNHNS and CDR2 is SASEGT. CDR3 coding DNA: TGTGCCAGCAGTACCGTGAGTAGCGGGGTGGCTGAGCAGTACTTC. Amino acid sequence: CASSTVSSGVAEQYF.

The chain is built from TRBV9 and TRBJ2-7, with 7 nucleotides matching TRBD1. The CDR3 sequence is 15 residues long. Trimming at V came to 0 bases and at J to 2 bases, leaving 5 bases not matched to a gene. CDR1 SGDLS and CDR2 YYNGEE come from the germline V gene. CDR3: CASSVGGGQTYEQYF. The CDR3 region has the DNA TGTGCCAGCAGCGTAGGAGGGGGACAGACCTACGAGCAGTACTTC.

The rearrangement links TRBV6-1 to TRBJ2-7; D is unresolved. CDR1 is MNHNS, CDR2 SASEGT, per germline. Trimming removed 6 bases from V and 0 bases from J, with 18 bases in between. The CDR3 spans 16 residues. The CDR3 DNA sequence: TGTGCCAGCAGCCCGACATCAACCCGAAGCTCCTACGAGCAGTACTTC. Its translation: CASSPTSTRSSYEQYF.

The chain recombines TRBV25-1 with TRBJ2-5; D unresolved. V was trimmed by 7 bases and J by 0 bases, leaving 18 bases between them. Germline V CDR1 and CDR2: MGHDK, SYGVNS. There are 16 residues in the CDR3. The CDR3 bases are TGTGCCAGCACCCTGGCAGGCGATAGGTACCAAGAGACCCAGTACTTC. It encodes CASTLAGDRYQETQYF.

This clonotype appeared once. The gene calls are TRBV21-1 and TRBJ2-2; the DNA was not used to check the table's D call, TRBD2. TRBV21-1 is described as a pseudogene. The CDR3 contains 19 residues. CDR3 amino acids: CASTSLGEVLAGITGELFF. The CDR3 DNA is TGTGCCAGCACCTCCTTAGGGGAGGTACTAGCGGGAATCACCGGGGAGCTGTTTTTT.

This clonotype was seen just once. The CDR3 reads CATSTTHRAAGQPQHF. In DNA, the CDR3 is TGTGCCACCAGCACAACGCACAGGGCGGCAGGTCAGCCCCAGCATTTT. The chain uses TRBV15 and TRBJ1-5, with D possibly being TRBD1 (6 bases). The germline CDR1 and CDR2 sequences are LNHNV and YYDKDF (reference sequence). This CDR3 contains 16 residues. V was clipped by 4 bases and J by 6 bases, with 19 bases between them.

This sequence joins TRBV9 and TRBJ1-1; TRBD1 matches 7 bases. The J segment lost 1 base and the V segment lost 3 bases, leaving 6 bases of the junction unmatched. Germline values: CDR1 SGDLS, CDR2 YYNGEE. This CDR3 has 15 residues. The chain's CDR3 is CASSARGTENTEAFF. The CDR3 nucleotides read TGTGCCAGCAGCGCCCGAGGGACAGAGAACACTGAAGCTTTCTTT.

This chain uses TRBV28 with TRBJ1-2; 8 bases align to TRBD1. J was trimmed by 3 bases and V by 7 bases; bases with no gene match: 4. CDR3 length: 13 amino acids. Per germline, CDR1 MDHEN and CDR2 SYDVKM. The CDR3 DNA reads as TGTGCCAGCACCCCAGGGGGCTACTATGGCTACACCTTC. Residues: CASTPGGYYGYTF.

The chain uses TRBV29-1 and TRBJ1-1; D is perhaps TRBD1 (6 bases). V was cut by 3 bases and J by 0 bases, with 8 bases left in between. Germline V gives CDR1 SQVTM, CDR2 ANQGSEA. CDR3 length: 13 residues. CDR3 residues: CSVDRGMNTEAFF. The CDR3 DNA sequence: TGCAGCGTTGACAGGGGCATGAACACTGAAGCTTTCTTT.

The CDR3 here is CASSLEAVSNQPQHF. As DNA, the CDR3 is TGTGCCAGCAGTTTAGAGGCAGTTAGCAATCAGCCCCAGCATTTT. This chain joins TRBV12-3 or TRBV12-4 and TRBJ1-5; D gene ambiguous. The CDR3 sequence is 15 residues long. Trimming removed 1 base from V and 0 bases from J, with 7 bases in between.

The chain combines TRBV20-1 with TRBJ2-5, with D perhaps matching TRBD1 (6 bases). Trimming removed 0 bases at V and 0 bases at J, with 11 bases between. Germline CDR1 and CDR2: DFQATT and SNEGSKA (reference sequence). CDR3 length equals 15 residues. The CDR3 sequence: CSAREGDTYQETQYF. In nucleotides, the CDR3 is TGCAGTGCTAGAGAAGGGGACACCTACCAAGAGACCCAGTACTTC.

The chain links TRBV12-3 or TRBV12-4 to TRBJ2-2, with D possibly TRBD2 on 6 matching bases. Trimming stripped 8 bases from V and 2 bases from J, with 12 bases between. The CDR3 is 14 residues long. The DNA of the CDR3 is TGTGCCAGCCTTCCGGGGGTCAACACCGGGGAGCTGTTTTTT. Amino acids: CASLPGVNTGELFF.

The chain employs TRBV7-8 and TRBJ2-1, with 12 nucleotides matching TRBD2. The length of the CDR3 is 16 residues. V dropped 5 bases and J dropped 1; count of bases not matched to a gene: 3. CDR1 is SGHVS, CDR2 FQNEAQ, per germline. This CDR3 reads CASSAGLAGSYNEQFF. The CDR3 DNA reads TGTGCCAGCAGCGCCGGACTAGCGGGGTCCTACAATGAGCAGTTCTTC. The full variable domain, completed using reference TRBV7-8 and TRBJ2-1, is GAGVSQSPRYKVAKRGQDVALRCDPISGHVSLFWYQQALGQGPEFLTYFQNEAQLDKSGLPSDRFFAERPEGSVSTLKIQRTQQEDSAVYLCASSAGLAGSYNEQFFGPGTRLTVL.

The chain employs TRBV20-1 and TRBJ2-7; maybe TRBD1 (5 bases). V shed 3 bases and J shed 3 bases, with 12 bases lying between them. CDR3 length: 13 residues. Germline lookup yields CDR1 DFQATT and CDR2 SNEGSKA (reference sequence). DNA for the CDR3: TGCAGTGCTAGTCAGGGATCCCACTACGAGCAGTACTTC. Protein product: CSASQGSHYEQYF.

This chain connects TRBV20-1 to TRBJ2-1; 10 nucleotides match TRBD2. The ends lost 3 bases at V and 6 bases at J; junction bases unmatched: 5. From germline, CDR1 is DFQATT and CDR2 SNEGSKA (reference sequence). This CDR3 region has 14 residues. In DNA, the CDR3 is TGCAGTGCTAGGCGGGGGACTAGCGCCAATGAGCAGTTCTTC. As protein: CSARRGTSANEQFF.